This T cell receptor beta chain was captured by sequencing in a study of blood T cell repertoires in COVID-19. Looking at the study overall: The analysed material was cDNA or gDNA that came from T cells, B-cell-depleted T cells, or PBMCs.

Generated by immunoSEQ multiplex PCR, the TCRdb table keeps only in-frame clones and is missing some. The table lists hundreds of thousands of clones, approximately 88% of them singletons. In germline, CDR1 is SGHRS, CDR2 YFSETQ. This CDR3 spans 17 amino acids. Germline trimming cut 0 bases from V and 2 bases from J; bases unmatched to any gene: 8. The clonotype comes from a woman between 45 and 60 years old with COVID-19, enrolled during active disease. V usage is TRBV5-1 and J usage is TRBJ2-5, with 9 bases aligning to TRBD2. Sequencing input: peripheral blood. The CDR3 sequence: CASSLVGSGGIQETQYF. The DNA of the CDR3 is TGCGCCAGCAGCTTGGTTGGTAGCGGGGGAATACAAGAGACCCAGTACTTC.